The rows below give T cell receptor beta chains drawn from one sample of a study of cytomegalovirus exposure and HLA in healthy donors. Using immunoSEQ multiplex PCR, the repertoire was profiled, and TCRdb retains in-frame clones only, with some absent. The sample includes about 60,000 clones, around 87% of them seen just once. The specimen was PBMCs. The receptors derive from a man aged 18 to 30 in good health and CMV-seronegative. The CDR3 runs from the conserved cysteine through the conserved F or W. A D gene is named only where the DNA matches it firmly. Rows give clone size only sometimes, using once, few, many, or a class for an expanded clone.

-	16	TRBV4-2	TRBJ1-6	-	CASSLKLSSYNSPLHF
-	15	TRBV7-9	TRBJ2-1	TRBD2	CASSKRGSSYNEQFF
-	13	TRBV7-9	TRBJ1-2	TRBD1	CASTSGQNYGYTF
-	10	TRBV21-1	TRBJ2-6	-	CASSRGPLTF
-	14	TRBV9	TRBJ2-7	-	CASSAFGGPYEQYF
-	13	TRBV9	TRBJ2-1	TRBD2	CASSSGSGGRQFF
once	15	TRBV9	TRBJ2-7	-	CASSPSAGLTYEQYF
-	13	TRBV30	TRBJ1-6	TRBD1	CAWGQGASSPLHF
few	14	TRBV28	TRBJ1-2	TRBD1	CASSLSDRGYGYTF
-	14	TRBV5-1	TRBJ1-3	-	CASSDYRAGNTIYF
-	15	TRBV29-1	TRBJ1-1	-	CSVEDGENMNTEAFF
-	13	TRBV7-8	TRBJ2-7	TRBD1	CASSSGQGNEQYF
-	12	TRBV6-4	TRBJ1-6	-	CASSTGNSPLHF
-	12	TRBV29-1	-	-	CSVEGRFYEQYF
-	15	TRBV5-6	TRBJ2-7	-	CASSNRDWSSYEQYF
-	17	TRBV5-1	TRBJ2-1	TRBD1	CASSLATGTGVHNEQFF
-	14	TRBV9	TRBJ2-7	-	CASSVDAGFYEQYF
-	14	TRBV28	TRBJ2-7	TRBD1	CASSRQGSWIEQYF
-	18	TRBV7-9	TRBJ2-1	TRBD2	CASSPWGLAGASYNEQFF
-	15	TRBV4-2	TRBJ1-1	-	CASSIQVIQNTEAFF
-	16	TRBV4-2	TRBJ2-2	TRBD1	CASSRPGTANTGELFF
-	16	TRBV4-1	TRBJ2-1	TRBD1	CASSQGLGGPGNEQFF
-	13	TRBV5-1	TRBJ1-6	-	CASTDVRGSPLHF
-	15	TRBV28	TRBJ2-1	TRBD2	CASARGSGGNNEQFF
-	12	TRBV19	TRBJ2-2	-	CASSYYTGELFF
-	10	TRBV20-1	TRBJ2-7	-	CSVIHQEQYF
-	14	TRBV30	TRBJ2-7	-	CAWSLPPQPYEQYF
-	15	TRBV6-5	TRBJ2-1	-	CASSVQDMSHNEQFF
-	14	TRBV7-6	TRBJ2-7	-	CASSPSSDSREQYF
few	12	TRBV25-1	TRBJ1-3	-	CASSQGDYTIYF
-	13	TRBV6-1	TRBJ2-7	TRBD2	CASNRDYSYEQYF
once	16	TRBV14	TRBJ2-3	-	CASSGRGGGLADTQYF
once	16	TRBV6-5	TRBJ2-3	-	CASSYSSRGATDTQYF
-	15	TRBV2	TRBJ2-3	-	CASSEGTIFTDTQYF
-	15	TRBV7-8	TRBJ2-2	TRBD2	CASSFSGGGTGELFF
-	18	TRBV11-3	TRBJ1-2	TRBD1	CASSLGPSEEGATYGYTF
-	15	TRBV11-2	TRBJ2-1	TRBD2	CASSLLAGGVNEQFF
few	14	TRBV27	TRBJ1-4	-	CASRGGPGIGKLFF
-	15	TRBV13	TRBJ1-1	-	CASSLGGGGNTEAFF
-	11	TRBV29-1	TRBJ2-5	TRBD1	CSVYRGETQHF
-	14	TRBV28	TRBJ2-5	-	CASSSVGGQETQYF
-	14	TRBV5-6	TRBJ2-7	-	CASSSLHSSYEQYF
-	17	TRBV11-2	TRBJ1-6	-	CASMLRGGESYNSPLHF
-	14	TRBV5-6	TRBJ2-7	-	CASSLAGSPYEQYF
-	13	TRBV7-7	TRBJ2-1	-	CASSEFTGNEQFF
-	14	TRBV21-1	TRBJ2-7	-	CASSNSVSSYEQYF
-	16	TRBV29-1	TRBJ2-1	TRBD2	CSVVWTGEGSYNEQFF
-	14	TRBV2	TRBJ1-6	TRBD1	CASSGTGVNSPLHF
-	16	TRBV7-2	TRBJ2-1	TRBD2	CASSPGGAGLYNEQFF
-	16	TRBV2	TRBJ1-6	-	CASSEENRVHNSPLHF
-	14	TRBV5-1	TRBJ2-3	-	CASSLSGGTDTQYF
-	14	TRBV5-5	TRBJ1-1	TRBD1	CASSSDRGYTEAFF
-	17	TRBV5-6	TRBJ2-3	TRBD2	CASRSTKRGGLTDTQYF
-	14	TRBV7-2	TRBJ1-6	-	CASSLGLPNSPLHF